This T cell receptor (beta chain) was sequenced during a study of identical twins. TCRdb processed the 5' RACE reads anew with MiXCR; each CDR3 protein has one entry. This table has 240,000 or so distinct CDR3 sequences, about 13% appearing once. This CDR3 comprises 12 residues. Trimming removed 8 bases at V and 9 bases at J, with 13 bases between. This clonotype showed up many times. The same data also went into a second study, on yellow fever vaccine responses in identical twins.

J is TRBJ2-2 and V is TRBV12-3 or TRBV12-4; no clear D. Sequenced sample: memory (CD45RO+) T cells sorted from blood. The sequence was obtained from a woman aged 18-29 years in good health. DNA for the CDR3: TGTGCCAGCTCCCTGGCAGCCCGGGAGCTGTTTTTT. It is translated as CASSLAARELFF.